A selection of T cell receptor beta chains follows, all from one sample in a study of tumor and adjacent non-tumor tissue in lung cancer. MiXCR, applied by TCRdb to the multiplex PCR reads, yields one record per CDR3 protein. The sample consists of under 150,000 distinct CDR3 sequences, approximately 66% of them appearing once. The sequenced sample consisted of lung tumor tissue. The receptors come from a man between 60 and 75 years old with small cell lung cancer. Each CDR3 is given with its conserved first and last residue. A D gene is named only where the DNA matches it firmly. The size entry is marked missing in some rows and otherwise reads once, few, many or a size class.

TRBJ2-7,TRBV28,-,-,CASEADRTNEQYF,TGTGCCAGCGAGGCAGACCGGACGAACGAGCAGTACTTC
TRBJ1-5,TRBV20-1,-,-,CRASYQGWARHF,TGCAGAGCTAGCTATCAGGGATGGGCCCGGCATTTT
TRBJ2-3,TRBV20-1,TRBD2,few,CSASWREAYTQYF,TGCAGTGCTAGTTGGCGGGAGGCTTATACGCAGTATTTT
TRBJ1-4,TRBV20-1,-,-,CNARGPEMEKLFF,TGCAATGCTAGAGGTCCAGAAATGGAAAAACTGTTTTTT
TRBJ1-4,TRBV6-5,TRBD1,-,CVSSYRGTNENLFF,TGTGTCAGCAGTTACAGGGGGACTAATGAAAACCTGTTTTTT
TRBJ2-1,TRBV5-4,TRBD2,few,CASSTSAGVHNEQFF,TGTGCCAGCAGCACTTCAGCGGGAGTTCACAATGAGCAGTTCTTC
TRBJ1-2,TRBV11-1,-,-,CPSCLNGAYGYTF,TGTCCCAGCTGCTTGAATGGGGCGTATGGCTACACCTTC
TRBJ2-5,TRBV4-1,-,-,CASSQDGFGRDETQYF,TGCGCCAGCAGCCAAGATGGGTTTGGCAGGGACGAGACCCAGTACTTC
TRBJ1-1,TRBV6-6,-,-,CAISYGGHTEAFF,TGTGCCATCAGTTACGGAGGCCATACTGAAGCTTTCTTT
TRBJ2-3,TRBV11-3,-,-,CAIISRGPDTQYF,TGTGCCATCATCTCCCGGGGACCGGATACGCAGTATTTT
TRBJ2-5,TRBV6-2/TRBV6-3,TRBD2,many,CASSAGEETQYF,TGTGCCAGCAGTGCGGGAGAAGAGACCCAGTACTTC
TRBJ2-1,TRBV11-2,TRBD1,once,CAGSFTGATYNEQFF,TGTGCCGGCAGTTTTACAGGGGCGACCTACAATGAGCAGTTCTTC
TRBJ2-1,TRBV11-2,-,-,CGSSLTGGTYNEQFF,TGTGGCAGCAGCTTGACTGGCGGGACATACAATGAGCAGTTCTTC
TRBJ2-2,TRBV6-5,-,many,CASSYSGPGFGELFF,TGTGCCAGCAGTTACTCCGGGCCTGGGTTCGGGGAGCTGTTTTTT
TRBJ1-5,TRBV2,-,few,CASSQDSNQPQHF,TGTGCCAGCAGTCAGGACAGCAATCAGCCCCAGCATTTT
TRBJ1-2,TRBV6-2/TRBV6-3,-,-,CASRLRGTKGYTF,TGTGCCAGCCGTTTAAGGGGGACGAAAGGCTACACCTTC
TRBJ2-2,TRBV20-1,TRBD1,many,CSAERQGNTGELFF,TGCAGTGCTGAACGACAGGGGAACACCGGGGAGCTGTTTTTT
TRBJ2-1,TRBV6-5,-,-,CASSYSGGVGYEQFF,TGTGCAAGCAGTTACTCTGGGGGAGTGGGTTATGAGCAGTTCTTC
TRBJ2-3,TRBV20-1,TRBD2,many,CSAGRSSGSASTDTQYF,TGCAGTGCTGGCCGATCTAGCGGAAGTGCTAGCACAGATACGCAGTATTTT
TRBJ2-2,TRBV27,TRBD2,-,CASSPLAGGQHGELFF,TGTGCCAGCAGTCCACTAGCGGGAGGGCAGCACGGGGAGCTGTTTTTT
TRBJ1-1,TRBV20-1,-,medium-sized,CSASDLVGVQVSTEAFF,TGCAGTGCTTCCGACCTCGTGGGGGTTCAAGTGAGCACTGAAGCTTTCTTT
TRBJ2-1,TRBV12-3/TRBV12-4,-,many,CASSLLAGRNYNEQFF,TGTGCCAGCAGTTTACTGGCGGGACGGAATTACAATGAGCAGTTCTTC
TRBJ1-4,TRBV5-4,-,-,CVSSSVPGATNEKLFF,TGTGTCAGCAGCTCTGTTCCAGGGGCAACTAATGAAAAACTGTTTTTT
TRBJ2-1,TRBV11-1,-,-,CDSSSLTDPGDEQFF,TGTGACAGCAGCTCTCTCACGGACCCTGGGGATGAGCAGTTCTTC